This T cell receptor (beta chain) is drawn from a study of CD8 T cells in ankylosing spondylitis. Library preparation for TCR beta used quantitative 5'-RACE with molecular barcodes. One entry per CDR3 protein results from TCRdb running MiXCR on the 5' RACE reads. This sample carries 650,000 to 800,000 distinct CDR3 sequences, under 20% of them seen once, and the ten largest clones take about a fifth. Study-wide results and caveats: Several highly homologous variants made up a TCR beta motif, and this motif appeared characteristic of ankylosing spondylitis blood. Disease-linked clones were found to be CD8+ and relatively rare in peripheral blood. A subset of motif variants has previously been described in the synovial fluid and blood of reactive arthritis.

Details on this clonotype: Its matching antigen is unknown.

The CDR3 spans 15 residues. Losses at the gene ends were 5 bases for V and 2 bases for J; bases not matched to a gene: 7. Germline lookup yields CDR1 SGHVS and CDR2 FNYEAQ. The chain uses TRBV7-6 and TRBJ2-3, with 7 bases fitting TRBD2. This sequence was found in a male donor with ankylosing spondylitis. Sequenced sample: blood, either unsorted or a sorted T cell fraction (not recorded which). The CDR3: CASSDRLAATDTQYF. CDR3 DNA: TGTGCCAGCAGCGATCGGCTAGCGGCCACAGATACGCAGTATTTT.